There are a few counts of the clone carrying this TCR beta chain. Its antigen is unidentified. After removal of 4 bases from V and 5 bases from J, the junction contained 9 bases not matched to a gene. This CDR3 has 15 amino acids. Germline V CDR1 and CDR2: SGHTA, FQGNSA. This record comes from a study of T cells after yellow fever vaccination. Looking at the study overall: In the case of low-cell-number fractions, SMART-Seq v4 Ultra Low Input was used for preparation.

Conversion of TCR transcripts into cDNA relied on 5'RACE template switching, which added a universal primer site and UMIs. One entry per CDR3 protein results from TCRdb running MiXCR on the 5' RACE reads. The sample carries approximately 340,000 distinct CDR3 sequences, roughly 9.4% recorded once. Regarding the study as a whole: Contamination of FACS-sorted repertoires by abundant clonotypes from the bulk population could occur. Most primary-vaccination clones reappeared after the booster (approximately 95% CD4, 88% CD8).

This sequence joins TRBV7-2 and TRBJ2-7; 9 bases line up with TRBD1. This clonotype was obtained from a young man who received the YFV17D yellow fever vaccine. Sequenced material: PBMCs, taken on the day of the first yellow fever vaccination. The CDR3 loop is CASSYRKDRGNEQYF. The CDR3 DNA follows: TGTGCCAGCAGCTATAGAAAGGACAGGGGCAACGAGCAGTACTTC.